This TCR beta chain derives from a study of blood T cells in healthy people across ages. This CDR3 comprises 15 residues. The junction had 6 bases not matched to a gene; V was cut back by 2 bases and J by 2 bases. In germline, CDR1 is SQVTM, CDR2 ANQGSEA. The use of a sample-barcoded 5' primer and a J-beta primer mix characterized a second PCR of roughly 6 to 11 cycles. Each cDNA molecule was tagged by a template-switch adaptor that had 12 random nucleotides. TCRdb fed the 5' RACE reads into MiXCR, producing one record per CDR3 protein. The sample holds about 1 million distinct CDR3 sequences, 40% to 50% seen once. Study outcomes and limitations: It was held that diversity estimates obtained from one million T cells represented underestimates.

This clonotype has just a few counts. Its matching antigen is unknown. The clonotype originates from a woman in her sixties or seventies in good health. The gene calls are TRBV29-1 and TRBJ2-1; 7 nucleotides line up with TRBD1. Sequencing was performed on blood. Here the CDR3 DNA reads TGCAGCGTTGAAAAGGGGGCGGGCCCCTACAATGAGCAGTTCTTC. As protein: CSVEKGAGPYNEQFF.